This T cell receptor beta chain was identified during a study of blood T cell repertoires in COVID-19. Study background: Donors in the United States, Italy and Spain gave samples during acute or convalescent COVID-19. The analysed material was cDNA or gDNA that came from T cells, B-cell-depleted T cells, or PBMCs.

In the original analysis: Estimates of nucleated cell counts were drawn from the amplification of reference gene primers. Clones were sequenced by immunoSEQ multiplex PCR, and TCRdb holds only the in-frame ones, with some missing. The V and J calls and clone size were taken over from that table, and D and trimming were inferred from the DNA. The sample yields 150,000 or so clones, about 88% seen once. V shed 5 bases and J 2 bases; nucleotides not matched to a gene: 3. The CDR3 totals 15 residues. The germline V gene has CDR1 SEHNR and CDR2 FQNEAQ (reference sequence). This receptor was taken from a man aged 55-75 years with active or convalescent COVID-19. The chain recombines TRBV7-9 with TRBJ2-2, with 9 bases aligning to TRBD2. The sample consisted of peripheral blood. CDR3 amino acids: CASSPAGGNTGELFF. CDR3 nucleotide sequence: TGTGCCAGCAGCCCAGCGGGAGGAAACACCGGGGAGCTGTTTTTT.